Below are 30 T cell receptor beta chains sequenced from a single sample in a study of cytomegalovirus exposure and HLA in healthy donors. PCR amplification relied on 60 Vbeta primers (plus 13 Jbeta primers). Produced via immunoSEQ multiplex PCR; TCRdb's table is partial and in-frame only. The data contain approximately 85,000 clones, about 80% of them singletons. Specimen: PBMCs. The receptors derive from a woman between 50 and 59 years old in good health and CMV-seropositive.

V is TRBV4-1 and J is TRBJ2-3; D possibly corresponds to TRBD2 (5 bases). V was trimmed by 0 bases and J by 3 bases, leaving 10 bases between them. The CDR3 sequence is 15 residues long. Germline CDR1 MGHRA, CDR2 YSYEKL. The CDR3 nucleotides read TGCGCCAGCAGCCAAGAGTCGAGGGAGACAGATACGCAGTATTTT. As protein: CASSQESRETDTQYF.

The chain uses TRBV11-1 and TRBJ2-5, with D possibly being TRBD1 (6 bases). V was trimmed by 2 bases and J by 3 bases, leaving 10 bases between them. This CDR3 is built from 14 residues. Per the germline V gene, CDR1 is SGHAT and CDR2 is FQDESV (reference sequence). CDR3 loop: CASSLSTGKETQYF. The DNA for the CDR3 is TGTGCCAGCAGCTTATCTACAGGGAAAGAGACCCAGTACTTC.

V usage is TRBV27 and J usage is TRBJ2-3; 8 bases match TRBD2. V was clipped by 2 bases and J by 1 base; unmatched bases: 5. The CDR3 has 16 amino acids. Germline V CDR1 and CDR2: MNHEY, SMNVEV (reference sequence). Here the CDR3 DNA reads TGTGCCAGCAGTTTAAGGCGGGGGGAAGGCACAGATACGCAGTATTTT. Encoded protein: CASSLRRGEGTDTQYF.

The chain couples TRBV19 to TRBJ2-3; a weak D match, TRBD2 (5 bases). This CDR3 spans 17 amino acids. Trimming took off 5 bases at V and 2 bases at J, with 20 bases between the two ends. Germline loops: CDR1 LNHDA, CDR2 SQIVND (reference sequence). DNA for the CDR3: TGTGCCAGTAGTTCTAGCTGGTCTTACCGTTACACAGATACGCAGTATTTT. Translation gives CASSSSWSYRYTDTQYF. Using reference TRBV19 and TRBJ2-3 for the parts outside the CDR3, the full variable domain is DGGITQSPKYLFRKEGQNVTLSCEQNLNHDAMYWYRQDPGQGLRLIYYSQIVNDFQKGDIAEGYSVSREKKESFPLTVTSAQKNPTAFYLCASSSSWSYRYTDTQYFGPGTRLTVL.

The chain is built from TRBV19 and TRBJ2-2; TRBD1 aligns across 7 bases. The CDR3 sequence is 14 residues long. V dropped 6 bases and J dropped 1; count of bases not matched to a gene: 2. Germline values: CDR1 LNHDA, CDR2 SQIVND (reference sequence). The CDR3 region has the DNA TGTGCCAGTAGGCGGACAGGGAACACCGGGGAGCTGTTTTTT. This codes for CASRRTGNTGELFF.

The chain joins TRBV29-1 to TRBJ2-1, with 9 bases that match TRBD2. CDR1 SQVTM and CDR2 ANQGSEA come from the germline V gene. This CDR3 has 15 amino acids. After removal of 8 bases from V and 5 bases from J, the junction contained 13 bases not matched to a gene. The CDR3 loop is CSSRDSGRRDNEQFF. The CDR3 bases are TGCAGCTCCCGGGATAGCGGGAGAAGGGACAATGAGCAGTTCTTC.

V and J are TRBV5-6 and TRBJ1-2; 8 bases agree with TRBD1. This CDR3 region has 13 residues. In germline, CDR1 is SGHDT, CDR2 YYEEEE. With V trimmed by 4 bases and J by 8 bases, 7 bases remained unmatched. CDR3 bases: TGTGCCAGCAGCCCCGACAGGGGTGACGGCTACACCTTC. Protein product: CASSPDRGDGYTF.

The chain couples TRBV30 to TRBJ1-2; maybe TRBD1 (6 bases). The CDR3 sequence is 14 residues long. The germline V gene encodes CDR1 GTSNPN and CDR2 SVGIG (reference sequence). V lost 6 bases and J lost 1, with 15 bases in between. CDR3 protein: CACYQGIVNYGYTF. DNA of the CDR3: TGTGCCTGTTACCAGGGGATAGTTAACTATGGCTACACCTTC.

This clone has more than one count but fewer than ten. Other nucleotide sequences from this sample produce the same CDR3. The chain carries TRBV5-1 and TRBJ2-5, with D unresolved. This CDR3 region has 14 residues. V lost 0 bases and J lost 5, with 11 bases in between. CDR1 and CDR2 from the germline V gene are SGHRS and YFSETQ. CDR3 sequence (DNA): TGCGCCAGCAGCTTGGGCGGAGTTCAGGAGACCCAGTACTTC. Amino acid sequence: CASSLGGVQETQYF.

The genes are TRBV19 and TRBJ2-4; 7 bases agree with TRBD1. Trimming at V came to 8 bases and at J to 2 bases, leaving 12 bases not matched to a gene. Germline CDR1 and CDR2: LNHDA and SQIVND (reference sequence). CDR3 length: 16 amino acids. The CDR3, as DNA: TGTGCCAGTGGCGTGGACAGGTCGGCTTCCAAAAACATTCAGTACTTC. Its translation is CASGVDRSASKNIQYF.

This chain connects TRBV7-3 to TRBJ2-3; 8 positions match TRBD1. The ends lost 8 bases at V and 1 base at J; junction bases unmatched: 2. This CDR3 is built from 13 residues. Looked up from germline, CDR1 is SGHTA and CDR2 is FQGTGA. The CDR3 is CASGQGGTDTQYF. CDR3 nucleotide sequence: TGTGCCAGCGGACAGGGCGGCACAGATACGCAGTATTTT.

This clone is a singleton in its sample. J is TRBJ2-1 and V is TRBV7-9; 9 positions agree with TRBD2. The CDR3 is 15 residues long. CDR1 and CDR2 from the germline V gene are SEHNR and FQNEAQ (reference sequence). V lost 3 bases, J lost 5 bases, and 5 bases stayed unmatched. The CDR3 protein is CASSFSGSLNNEQFF. The CDR3 bases are TGTGCCAGCAGCTTTAGCGGGAGCCTAAACAATGAGCAGTTCTTC.

The V gene is TRBV19, the J gene TRBJ2-2; a possible D gene is TRBD2 (6 bases). CDR1 and CDR2 (germline): LNHDA, SQIVND (reference sequence). CDR3 length equals 15 residues. V was pared by 8 bases and J by 4 bases, with 17 bases between. For the CDR3, the DNA is TGTGCCAGTGTAAGGAACGGGGGAGTCACCGGGGAGCTGTTTTTT. Translating it yields CASVRNGGVTGELFF. The full variable domain, in which reference TRBV19 and TRBJ2-2 provide the parts outside the CDR3, is DGGITQSPKYLFRKEGQNVTLSCEQNLNHDAMYWYRQDPGQGLRLIYYSQIVNDFQKGDIAEGYSVSREKKESFPLTVTSAQKNPTAFYLCASVRNGGVTGELFFGEGSRLTVL.

The gene calls are TRBV11-1 and TRBJ2-7; TRBD1 matches at 7 bases. Germline V gene lookup returns CDR1 SGHAT and CDR2 FQDESV (reference sequence). V was pared by 5 bases and J by 1 base, with 14 bases of the junction left unmatched. The CDR3 is 17 residues long. The CDR3 bases are TGTGCCAGCAGCCGACTTGCCCAGGGGGTAGGGTCCTACGAGCAGTACGTC. It encodes CASSRLAQGVGSYEQYV.

This clone showed up just a few times. The chain combines TRBV7-6 with TRBJ2-1; possible D gene TRBD1, 6 bases. V dropped 8 bases and J dropped 1 base, with 15 bases sitting between them. This CDR3 region has 15 residues. Looked up from germline, CDR1 is SGHVS and CDR2 is FNYEAQ. The CDR3 spells CASAPDSTSYNEQFF. DNA for the CDR3: TGTGCCAGCGCTCCGGACAGTACATCCTACAATGAGCAGTTCTTC. Full variable domain (remainder filled in from reference TRBV7-6 and TRBJ2-1): GAGVSQSPRYKVTKRGQDVALRCDPISGHVSLYWYRQALGQGPEFLTYFNYEAQQDKSGLPNDRFSAERPEGSISTLTIQRTEQRDSAMYRCASAPDSTSYNEQFFGPGTRLTVL.

This clone was counted only a few times. The rearrangement joins TRBV7-9 to TRBJ2-2; D unresolved. Trimming left V 6 bases short and J 2 bases short, with 13 bases between. The CDR3 length is 15 residues. Germline V gives CDR1 SEHNR, CDR2 FQNEAQ (reference sequence). The CDR3 loop is CASREKPLNTGELFF. DNA for the CDR3: TGTGCCAGCAGAGAGAAGCCCCTTAACACCGGGGAGCTGTTTTTT.

V gene TRBV19 combines with J gene TRBJ1-2; the D gene is possibly TRBD1 (6 bases). The CDR3 is 16 residues long. Germline CDR1 is LNHDA and CDR2 is SQIVND (reference sequence). V shed 3 bases and J shed 8 bases, with 22 bases lying between them. Written as DNA, the CDR3 is TGTGCCAGTAGTATCGCTGGGGGCGTTCCGGTTCGGGGCTACACCTTC. This gives the protein CASSIAGGVPVRGYTF. The variable domain in full, completed from reference TRBV19 and TRBJ1-2, reads DGGITQSPKYLFRKEGQNVTLSCEQNLNHDAMYWYRQDPGQGLRLIYYSQIVNDFQKGDIAEGYSVSREKKESFPLTVTSAQKNPTAFYLCASSIAGGVPVRGYTFGSGTRLTVV.

The chain joins TRBV6-5 to TRBJ2-6, with D unresolved. The CDR3 totals 14 residues. The ends were cut back, 8 bases at V and 1 base at J, with 9 bases in the middle. Per germline, CDR1 MNHEY and CDR2 SVGAGI. CDR3 amino acids: CASATVSGANVLTF. The CDR3 nucleotides are TGTGCCAGCGCTACTGTGTCTGGGGCCAACGTCCTGACTTTC.

The chain uses TRBV27 and TRBJ2-3; 9 positions match TRBD2. This CDR3 comprises 15 residues. V lost 7 bases and J lost 6; bases outside the gene matches: 11. Germline CDR1 is MNHEY and CDR2 is SMNVEV (reference sequence). The CDR3 bases are TGTGCCAGCACCTCAGGGCGGGAGGGCCGGGATACGCAGTATTTT. It yields the protein CASTSGREGRDTQYF.

CDR3 sequence: CASSPDRGQAAEQYF. The CDR3 DNA reads TGTGCCAGCAGTCCAGACAGGGGGCAAGCCGCCGAGCAGTACTTC. The rearrangement joins TRBV6-1 to TRBJ2-7; TRBD1 matches at 10 bases. This CDR3 has 15 amino acids. Per germline, CDR1 MNHNS and CDR2 SASEGT. The V and J ends lost 5 bases and 6 bases, in that order; junction bases with no gene match: 10.

This clone showed up just a few times. The V and J genes are TRBV11-3 and TRBJ2-2; perhaps TRBD1 as D (5 bases). Trimming took 5 bases from V and 1 from J, leaving 8 bases between them. The CDR3 runs 14 residues. The germline V gene has CDR1 SGHNT and CDR2 YENEEA. CDR3 bases: TGTGCCAGCAGCGGGGCACGGAACACCGGGGAGCTGTTTTTT. As protein: CASSGARNTGELFF.

This rearrangement joins TRBV2 to TRBJ1-4; a weak D match, TRBD1 (5 bases). Germline CDR1 and CDR2: SNHLY and FYNNEI. CDR3 length: 13 residues. V lost 7 bases to trimming and J lost 3 bases, with 9 bases between them. This chain's CDR3 is CASNGGPNEKLFF. In DNA, the CDR3 is TGTGCCAGCAACGGGGGACCTAATGAAAAACTGTTTTTT.

The chain uses TRBV9 and TRBJ2-3; 7 bases are shared with TRBD1. Germline V CDR1 and CDR2: SGDLS, YYNGEE. With 4 bases clipped from V and 4 bases from J, the junction kept 9 bases outside the gene matches. The CDR3 spans 15 residues. CDR3 sequence reads: CASSPLRQGADTQYF. The CDR3 nucleotides read TGTGCCAGCAGCCCACTCCGACAGGGTGCAGATACGCAGTATTTT. Full variable domain (remainder filled in from reference TRBV9 and TRBJ2-3): DSGVTQTPKHLITATGQRVTLRCSPRSGDLSVYWYQQSLDQGLQFLIQYYNGEERAKGNILERFSAQQFPDLHSELNLSSLELGDSALYFCASSPLRQGADTQYFGPGTRLTVL.

This sequence joins TRBV7-3 and TRBJ2-1; D perhaps matches TRBD2 (5 bases). The germline V gene has CDR1 SGHTA and CDR2 FQGTGA. This CDR3 is 17 amino acids long. V lost 4 bases and J lost 0, with 16 bases in between. The CDR3 sequence: CASSSKSGRSSYNEQFF. The CDR3 DNA reads as TGTGCCAGCAGCTCTAAGAGTGGGAGAAGCTCCTACAATGAGCAGTTCTTC. The entire variable domain, with the rest obtained from reference TRBV7-3 and TRBJ2-1, is as follows: GAGVSQTPSNKVTEKGKYVELRCDPISGHTALYWYRQSLGQGPEFLIYFQGTGAADDSGLPNDRFFAVRPEGSVSTLKIQRTERGDSAVYLCASSSKSGRSSYNEQFFGPGTRLTVL.

The chain has TRBV6-1 and TRBJ2-7; a weak D match, TRBD1 (5 bases). This CDR3 has 13 amino acids. Germline V gene data show CDR1 as MNHNS and CDR2 as SASEGT. Trimming removed 4 bases from V and 6 bases from J, with 13 bases in between. CDR3 protein: CASSGQPLGEQYF. CDR3 coding DNA: TGTGCCAGCAGTGGACAGCCCCTCGGCGAGCAGTACTTC.

The genes are TRBV7-9 and TRBJ1-2; 12 bases are a match to TRBD1. There are 16 residues in the CDR3. Germline V lookup: CDR1 SEHNR, CDR2 FQNEAQ (reference sequence). Here the CDR3 DNA reads TGTTCCGGAAAGTCCGGGACAGGGGGCGCCGGCTATGGCTACACCTTC. This translates into CSGKSGTGGAGYGYTF.

On this clone itself: The junction differs from germline at one of its ends, possibly a read error. V and J are TRBV7-9 and TRBJ1-5, with 9 bases that match TRBD1. The CDR3 has 17 residues. Per germline, CDR1 SEHNR and CDR2 FQNEAQ (reference sequence). The CDR3: CSSSSDRGARGNQPQHF. The CDR3 coding sequence is TGTTCCAGCAGCTCCGACAGGGGGGCGCGGGGCAATCAGCCCCAGCATTTT.

The V and J genes are TRBV19 and TRBJ2-3; 7 bases agree with TRBD2. The V gene's germline CDR1 is LNHDA and CDR2 SQIVND (reference sequence). The CDR3 is made up of 18 amino acids. Losses at the gene ends were 11 bases for V and 4 bases for J; bases not matched to a gene: 24. DNA for the CDR3: TGTGCCCCTTACCATTTGACAATGGGAGGGCAAGGCGCAGATACGCAGTATTTT. Residues: CAPYHLTMGGQGADTQYF.

V usage is TRBV19 and J usage is TRBJ1-4, with no clear D. The CDR3 is 16 residues long. Trimming pared 2 bases from V and 5 bases from J, leaving 15 bases between. Germline V lookup: CDR1 LNHDA, CDR2 SQIVND (reference sequence). In nucleotides, the CDR3 is TGTGCCAGTAGTATATCGGGTCAGATGAACAATGAAAAACTGTTTTTT. It specifies CASSISGQMNNEKLFF.

The chain carries TRBV4-2 and TRBJ1-2; D may be TRBD1 (5 bases). This CDR3 comprises 15 residues. The V end lost 0 bases, the J end lost 3 bases, and 11 bases lay between the germline ends. Germline loops: CDR1 LGHNA, CDR2 YNFKEQ. This CDR3 is CASSQEPGGDYGYTF. The DNA of the CDR3 is TGTGCCAGCAGCCAAGAGCCTGGGGGGGACTATGGCTACACCTTC.